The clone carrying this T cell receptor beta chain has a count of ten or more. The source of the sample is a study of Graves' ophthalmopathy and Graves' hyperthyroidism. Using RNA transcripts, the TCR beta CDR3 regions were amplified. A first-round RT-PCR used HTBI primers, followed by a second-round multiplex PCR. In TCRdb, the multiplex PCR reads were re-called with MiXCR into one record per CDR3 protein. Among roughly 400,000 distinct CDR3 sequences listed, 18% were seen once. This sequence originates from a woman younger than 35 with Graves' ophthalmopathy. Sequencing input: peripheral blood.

CDR3 amino acids: CASSTVLSSYNSPLHF. The CDR3 DNA follows: TGTGCCAGTAGTACCGTGTTGAGCTCCTATAATTCACCCCTCCACTTT. The chain links TRBV19 to TRBJ1-6, with unresolved D. The CDR3 sequence is 16 residues long. Deletions cut 4 bases from V and 0 bases from J, with 10 bases between. Germline V lookup: CDR1 LNHDA, CDR2 SQIVND (reference sequence).